This T cell receptor (beta chain) was sequenced for a study of Graves' ophthalmopathy and Graves' hyperthyroidism. The sequenced template was RNA, covering the TCR beta CDR3 region. HTBI primers were used in a first-round RT-PCR, which preceded a second-round multiplex PCR. TCRdb itself ran the multiplex PCR reads through MiXCR, one entry per CDR3 protein. This sample has roughly 220,000 distinct CDR3 sequences, with about 47% found just once. Germline CDR1 is ENHRY and CDR2 is SYGVKD. The CDR3 totals 13 residues. Trimming removed 8 bases from V and 1 base from J, with 11 bases in between. A note on this clonotype: Possible read error: a much larger clone is one base away.

The receptor comes from an adult man with Graves' ophthalmopathy. The J gene is TRBJ1-1, the V gene TRBV10-3; D perhaps matches TRBD1 (6 bases). Material for sequencing was peripheral blood. The DNA of the CDR3 is TGTGCCATCGGTAAGGACAGGAACACTGAAGCTTTCTTT. Translation gives CAIGKDRNTEAFF.